The 9 T cell receptor beta chains below come from one sample, sequenced in a study of beta chain features in type 1 diabetes. Sequenced material consisted of expressed TCRB transcripts (all of the isolated RNA was reverse transcribed). The method was immunoSEQ multiplex PCR; TCRdb's version includes in-frame clones alone and lacks a portion of them. The table includes under 450,000 clones, 11% to 15% detected once. Sequenced: naive CD4+ T cells from blood. These receptors all come from a man under 40 in good health.

This sequence joins TRBV5-4 and TRBJ2-7; 10 nucleotides agree with TRBD1. Germline V gene lookup returns CDR1 SGHNT and CDR2 YYREEE (reference sequence). V lost 3 bases, J lost 1 base, and 1 base stayed unmatched. The CDR3 is 14 amino acids. In nucleotides, the CDR3 is TGTGCCAGCAGCTCGGGACAGGGGTCCTACGAGCAGTACTTC. Translating it yields CASSSGQGSYEQYF.

V is TRBV14 and J is TRBJ1-2; 11 positions match TRBD1. Looked up from germline, CDR1 is SGHDN and CDR2 is FVKESK. The junction had 3 bases not matched to a gene; V was cut back by 6 bases and J by 0 bases. The CDR3 runs 15 residues. CDR3 coding DNA: TGTGCCAGCAGGGGACAGGGGGAGACTAACTATGGCTACACCTTC. It is translated as CASRGQGETNYGYTF.

CDR3 in DNA: TGTGCCAGCATGGAGGCAGGTTACTATAATTCACCCCTCCACTTT. This gives the protein CASMEAGYYNSPLHF. The rearrangement links TRBV2 to TRBJ1-6, with D unclear. This CDR3 spans 15 amino acids. CDR1 and CDR2 (germline): SNHLY, FYNNEI. Trimming stripped 7 bases from V and 3 bases from J, with 13 bases between. Complete variable domain (other parts from reference TRBV2 and TRBJ1-6): EPEVTQTPSHQVTQMGQEVILRCVPISNHLYFYWYRQILGQKVEFLVSFYNNEISEKSEIFDDQFSVERPDGSNFTLKIRSTKLEDSAMYFCASMEAGYYNSPLHFGNGTRLTVT.

The table lists this clone with a few counts. This chain links TRBV5-4 with TRBJ1-2; tentative D call: TRBD1 (5 bases). This CDR3 comprises 13 residues. Germline CDR1 SGHNT, CDR2 YYREEE (reference sequence). V was shortened by 1 base and J by 4 bases, with 8 bases between the two germline ends. The CDR3 loop reads CASSLRDFYGYTF. CDR3 DNA: TGTGCCAGCAGCTTGAGGGACTTCTATGGCTACACCTTC.

This clone turned up a few times. The CDR3 protein is CSARDVGELFF. CDR3 nucleotides: TGCAGTGCTAGAGATGTCGGGGAGCTGTTTTTT. This chain connects TRBV20-1 to TRBJ2-2, with D uncertain. Germline V gene lookup returns CDR1 DFQATT and CDR2 SNEGSKA (reference sequence). V gave up 0 bases and J gave up 7 bases, with 3 bases separating them. CDR3 length: 11 residues.

This clone was observed a few times. The chain uses TRBV7-2 and TRBJ1-1; D gene unclear. The CDR3 totals 14 residues. V gave up 1 base and J gave up 10 bases, with 16 bases separating them. CDR1 and CDR2 from the germline V gene are SGHTA and FQGNSA. The DNA of the CDR3 is TGTGCCAGCAGCTTAGTCGGGCCTTCGGCAGGAGCTTTCTTT. This gives the protein CASSLVGPSAGAFF. Drawing the rest from reference TRBV7-2 and TRBJ1-1, the complete variable domain is GAGVSQSPSNKVTEKGKDVELRCDPISGHTALYWYRQSLGQGLEFLIYFQGNSAPDKSGLPSDRFSAERTGGSVSTLTIQRTQQEDSAVYLCASSLVGPSAGAFFGQGTRLTVV.

The V gene is TRBV18, the J gene TRBJ1-4, with D perhaps TRBD1 (6 bases). CDR1 is KGHSH, CDR2 LQKENI, per germline. This CDR3 has 15 residues. Trimming removed 1 base at V and 8 bases at J, with 14 bases between. In nucleotides, the CDR3 is TGTGCCAGCTCACCACAGACAGGCAATTCCGAAAAACTGTTTTTT. Protein sequence: CASSPQTGNSEKLFF.

This clone was counted only a few times. The chain combines TRBV7-2 with TRBJ2-3; no firm D call. The CDR3 is 14 amino acids. V gave up 2 bases and J gave up 4 bases, with 10 bases separating them. Germline V gene data show CDR1 as SGHTA and CDR2 as FQGNSA. The CDR3 loop is CASSLRMVADTQYF. The DNA for the CDR3 is TGTGCCAGCAGCTTACGGATGGTCGCAGATACGCAGTATTTT.

This clone has ten or more counts. The chain couples TRBV9 to TRBJ2-6; D unclear. In germline, CDR1 is SGDLS, CDR2 YYNGEE. CDR3 length: 16 residues. Trimming cost V 0 bases and J 0 bases, with 7 bases left between them. The CDR3 DNA reads as TGTGCCAGCAGCGTAGGAGTCACCTCTGGGGCCAACGTCCTGACTTTC. It specifies CASSVGVTSGANVLTF.